This paragraph covers one T cell receptor (beta chain) sequence. Its specificity is not known. These data come from a study of Graves' ophthalmopathy and Graves' hyperthyroidism. Study-level results: Progression of ophthalmopathy was predicted by the model with about 66% sensitivity and 72.22% specificity.

RNA transcripts yielded amplified TCR beta CDR3 regions. Second-round multiplex PCR followed a first-round RT-PCR using HTBI primers. Using its own MiXCR run on the multiplex PCR reads, TCRdb lists one record per CDR3 protein. Here the sample spans about 1.1 million distinct CDR3 sequences, 36% being singletons. The germline V gene encodes CDR1 SQVTM and CDR2 ANQGSEA. The CDR3 is 12 residues long. Trimming left V 6 bases short and J 5 bases short, with 8 bases between. The TCR was taken from an adult man with Graves' hyperthyroidism. Sample: peripheral blood or thyroid tissue (not recorded which). V usage is TRBV29-1 and J usage is TRBJ2-6; D might be TRBD1 (5 bases). The CDR3 protein is CSVVDRANVLTF. The CDR3 region has the DNA TGCAGCGTCGTGGACAGGGCCAACGTCCTGACTTTC.